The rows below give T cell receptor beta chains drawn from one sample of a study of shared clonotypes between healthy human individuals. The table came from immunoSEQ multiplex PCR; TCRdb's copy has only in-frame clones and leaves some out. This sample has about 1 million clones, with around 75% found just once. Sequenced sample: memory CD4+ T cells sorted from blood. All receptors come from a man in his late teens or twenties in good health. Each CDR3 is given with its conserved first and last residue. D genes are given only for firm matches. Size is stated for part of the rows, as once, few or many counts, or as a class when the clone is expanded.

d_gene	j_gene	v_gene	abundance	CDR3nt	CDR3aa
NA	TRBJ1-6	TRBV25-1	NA	TGTGCCAGCAGTGAATGGGTTAATATAGGATCACCCCTCCACTTT	CASSEWVNIGSPLHF
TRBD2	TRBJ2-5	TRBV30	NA	TGTGCCTGGAGTCCTTCGGGAGGCGGGAGAGTTCTAGAGACCCAGTACTTC	CAWSPSGGGRVLETQYF
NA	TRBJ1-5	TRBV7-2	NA	TGTGCCAGCAGCTTACTAGGACGGGAAAATCAGCCCCAGCATTTT	CASSLLGRENQPQHF
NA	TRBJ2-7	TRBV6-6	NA	TGTGCCAGCAGTTGGAAGGGGGAGCAGTACTTC	CASSWKGEQYF
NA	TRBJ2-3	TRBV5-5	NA	TGTGCCACCTCGCATGGGGGGCGGACAGATACGCAGTATTTT	CATSHGGRTDTQYF
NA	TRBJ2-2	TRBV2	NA	TGTGCCAGCAGAAGGGCTATAAATACCGGGGAGCTGTTTTTT	CASRRAINTGELFF
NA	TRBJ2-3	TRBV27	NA	TGTGCCAGCAGTTTTGGGACTGGCTACACAGATACGCAGTATTTT	CASSFGTGYTDTQYF
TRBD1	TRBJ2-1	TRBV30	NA	TGTGCCTGGAGTGCCGGCAACAGGGGGCATGAGCAGTTCTTC	CAWSAGNRGHEQFF
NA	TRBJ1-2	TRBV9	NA	TGTGCCAGCAGCGCAAGCGGGGGGGCACAAGGCTACACCTTC	CASSASGGAQGYTF
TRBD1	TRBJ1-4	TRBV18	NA	TGTGCCAGCTCACCCGGGGACAGTGCTAATGAAAAACTGTTTTTT	CASSPGDSANEKLFF
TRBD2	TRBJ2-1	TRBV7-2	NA	TGTGCCAGCAGCCTACGGACTAGGTCGTCACCACTCTACAATGAGCAGTTCTTC	CASSLRTRSSPLYNEQFF
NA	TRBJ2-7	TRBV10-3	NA	TGTGCCATCAGTGCGCCCTGGGACAAGCCTGGGAGTGAGCAGTACTTC	CAISAPWDKPGSEQYF
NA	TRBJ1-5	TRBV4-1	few	TGCGCCAGCAGCCAAGAACCCCCGGGGCAGCATCCCTTGGCCCAGCATTTT	CASSQEPPGQHPLAQHF
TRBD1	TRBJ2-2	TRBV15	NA	TGTGCCACCAGCAGAGATTTTTCAGGGGGCGCGTCCGGGGAGCTGTTTTTT	CATSRDFSGGASGELFF
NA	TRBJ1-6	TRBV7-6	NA	TGTGCCAGCAGCTTACAGGAGGGCCCCGGGTTTAATTCACCCCTCCACTTT	CASSLQEGPGFNSPLHF
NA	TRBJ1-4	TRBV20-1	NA	TGCAGTGCTAGAGTAAATGAAAAACTGTTTTTT	CSARVNEKLFF